These 12 T cell receptor beta chains came from one sample sequenced in a study of regulatory T cells in long-lasting Graves disease. Construction of TCR beta libraries relied on iRepertoire HTBI primers and on Arm-PCR targeting CDR3 regions. TCRdb reprocessed the multiplex PCR reads via MiXCR and lists one record per CDR3 protein. This table has 500,000 or so distinct CDR3 sequences, roughly a sixth appearing once. Regarding time point: newly diagnosed GD, antithyroid drugs for less than 3 months. The authors made the TCR library using RNA they extracted from PBMCs. The same sample was also studied in work on T cells in Graves' hyperthyroidism and ophthalmopathy.

The material sequenced was peripheral blood mononuclear cells (PBMCs), taken at new diagnosis, from a patient treated with antithyroid drugs. The receptor set was obtained from a middle-aged woman with Graves disease.

The chain uses TRBV6-5 and TRBJ2-5, with 16 bases identical to TRBD2. The V segment lost 0 bases and the J segment 3 bases; nucleotides outside the gene matches: 4. There are 18 residues in the CDR3. Germline CDR1 is MNHEY and CDR2 is SVGAGI. The CDR3 here is CASSYSGLAGGREETQYF. The CDR3 coding sequence is TGTGCCAGCAGTTACTCGGGACTAGCGGGGGGGCGAGAAGAGACCCAGTACTTC.

This clonotype occurred many times. The chain joins TRBV9 to TRBJ1-1; D possibly corresponds to TRBD1 (5 bases). The germline V and J ends were trimmed by 0 bases and 2 bases, with 14 bases remaining between them. CDR3 length: 16 amino acids. Per the germline V gene, CDR1 is SGDLS and CDR2 is YYNGEE. The CDR3 sequence is CASSVAAGGTNTEAFF. CDR3 in DNA: TGTGCCAGCAGCGTAGCCGCCGGAGGGACCAACACTGAAGCTTTCTTT.

The chain uses TRBV4-1 and TRBJ2-6; tentative D call: TRBD1 (6 bases). Trimming removed 4 bases from V and 5 bases from J, with 12 bases in between. Germline assignment: CDR1 MGHRA and CDR2 YSYEKL. The CDR3 spans 15 residues. CDR3 protein: CASSLAGGWANVLTF. The DNA of the CDR3 is TGCGCCAGCAGCCTCGCTGGGGGCTGGGCCAACGTCCTGACTTTC.

This clonotype was found many times. The rearrangement links TRBV12-3 or TRBV12-4 to TRBJ1-6; the match to TRBD1 covers 7 bases. Germline trimming cut 6 bases from V and 10 bases from J; bases unmatched to any gene: 9. This CDR3 region has 14 residues. CDR3 in DNA: TGTGCCAGCAGCCGAACAGGGGTCGAGTCACCCCTCCACTTT. Translation: CASSRTGVESPLHF.

This clonotype came up many times. This sequence joins TRBV18 and TRBJ1-6; TRBD1 is a possible D gene (6 bases). Germline loops: CDR1 KGHSH, CDR2 LQKENI. This CDR3 region has 15 residues. V was pared by 1 base and J by 9 bases, with 13 bases between. The CDR3 bases are TGTGCCAGCTCACCACTGGAGACAGGACCTTCACCCCTCCACTTT. It specifies CASSPLETGPSPLHF. Drawing the rest from reference TRBV18 and TRBJ1-6, the complete variable domain is NAGVMQNPRHLVRRRGQEARLRCSPMKGHSHVYWYRQLPEEGLKFMVYLQKENIIDESGMPKERFSAEFPKEGPSILRIQQVVRGDSAAYFCASSPLETGPSPLHFGNGTRLTVT.

This clonotype occurred many times. V and J are TRBV11-2 and TRBJ2-6; TRBD1 or TRBD2 may be the D gene (5 bases each). The V and J ends lost 1 base and 2 bases respectively, with 6 bases between them. CDR1 is SGHAT and CDR2 is FQNNGV in the germline V gene. This CDR3 comprises 15 residues. CDR3 sequence: CASSLGGAGANVLTF. The CDR3 nucleotides are TGTGCCAGCAGCTTAGGAGGGGCTGGGGCCAACGTCCTGACTTTC.

This clonotype was observed at least ten times. The V and J genes are TRBV2 and TRBJ2-6, with a possible D match to TRBD2 (7 bases). V shed 3 bases and J shed 0 bases, with 12 bases lying between them. Germline lookup yields CDR1 SNHLY and CDR2 FYNNEI. There are 17 residues in the CDR3. The CDR3 region is CASSDGGGRSGANVLTF. The CDR3 DNA reads as TGTGCCAGCAGTGATGGCGGGGGCCGCTCTGGGGCCAACGTCCTGACTTTC.

The chain recombines TRBV27 with TRBJ1-1; 7 bases line up with TRBD1. Germline V lookup: CDR1 MNHEY, CDR2 SMNVEV (reference sequence). CDR3 length: 14 residues. V shed 2 bases and J 4 bases; nucleotides not matched to a gene: 4. The CDR3 sequence is CASSLDRVATEAFF. Here the CDR3 DNA reads TGTGCCAGCAGTTTAGACAGGGTCGCCACTGAAGCTTTCTTT.

This clonotype was counted only a few times. The chain combines TRBV10-2 with TRBJ1-4; D is possibly TRBD1 (5 bases). CDR3 length equals 14 residues. The V and J ends lost 6 bases and 4 bases respectively, with 12 bases between them. Germline V gene data show CDR1 as WSHSY and CDR2 as SAAADI. Here the CDR3 DNA reads TGCGCCAGCAGCCTGACAGCTAATAATGAAAAACTGTTTTTT. Protein product: CASSLTANNEKLFF.

The chain combines TRBV19 with TRBJ2-7, with D perhaps matching TRBD1 (7 bases). In germline, CDR1 is LNHDA, CDR2 SQIVND (reference sequence). This CDR3 is 15 amino acids long. V was clipped by 3 bases and J by 0 bases, with 12 bases between them. The CDR3 region is CASSIGGTVSYEQYF. The CDR3 coding sequence is TGTGCCAGTAGTATCGGAGGGACAGTCTCCTACGAGCAGTACTTC.

The table lists this clonotype with many counts. The chain recombines TRBV6-5 with TRBJ1-1; 8 nucleotides agree with TRBD1. The CDR3 runs to 15 residues. The germline V gene has CDR1 MNHEY and CDR2 SVGAGI. Germline trimming cut 0 bases from V and 5 bases from J; bases unmatched to any gene: 5. For the CDR3, the DNA is TGTGCCAGCAGTTACTCAGCAGGGGGCTGGACTGAAGCTTTCTTT. Protein: CASSYSAGGWTEAFF.

This clonotype occurred a few times. The chain joins TRBV20-1 to TRBJ1-2, with 10 bases fitting TRBD1. This CDR3 is built from 15 residues. Germline trimming cut 0 bases from V and 7 bases from J; bases unmatched to any gene: 8. Germline loops: CDR1 DFQATT, CDR2 SNEGSKA (reference sequence). The CDR3 reads CSARDPRTGGFGYTF. CDR3 nucleotide sequence: TGCAGTGCTAGAGATCCTAGGACAGGGGGTTTTGGCTACACCTTC.